This entry lists 20 T cell receptor beta chains sequenced from one sample in a study of blood T cell repertoires in COVID-19. Generated by immunoSEQ multiplex PCR, the TCRdb table keeps only in-frame clones and is missing some. There are about 240,000 clones in the sample; approximately 83% occur only once, and roughly 3.5% lies in the top ten. Sample: PBMCs or T cells enriched from blood (not recorded which). Receptors originate from a woman between 35 and 50 years old with acute COVID-19.

The chain recombines TRBV14 with TRBJ1-3; D not certain. CDR3 length: 14 amino acids. Trimming cost V 4 bases and J 4 bases, with 11 bases left between them. Germline lookup yields CDR1 SGHDN and CDR2 FVKESK. The DNA of the CDR3 is TGTGCCAGCAGCCGAGGAAGGTGGGGAAACACCATATATTTT. Its protein product is CASSRGRWGNTIYF.

This clone turned up a few times. The genes are TRBV3-1 (or the pseudogene TRBV3-2) and TRBJ1-3; D not certain. The CDR3 sequence is 14 residues long. The V gene lost 2 bases and the J gene lost 5 bases, with 10 bases spanning the gap. Germline V gives CDR1 LGHDT, CDR2 YNNKEL (reference sequence). DNA of the CDR3: TGTGCCAGCAGCCAACCTGGCGGCAGAAACACCATATATTTT. Protein product: CASSQPGGRNTIYF.

This sequence joins TRBV7-9 and TRBJ2-3; TRBD2 agrees at 11 bases. The V segment lost 5 bases and the J segment 0 bases; nucleotides outside the gene matches: 4. Germline assignment: CDR1 SEHNR and CDR2 FQNEAQ (reference sequence). The CDR3 loop spans 16 amino acids. The CDR3 region has the DNA TGTGCCAGCAGCGTTACTAGCGGGAGAAGCACAGATACGCAGTATTTT. Its protein product is CASSVTSGRSTDTQYF.

V and J are TRBV27 and TRBJ2-1; maybe TRBD1 (5 bases). The CDR3 is 13 residues long. The germline V gene encodes CDR1 MNHEY and CDR2 SMNVEV (reference sequence). Trimming took 2 bases from V and 6 from J, leaving 8 bases between them. CDR3 in amino acids: CASSLGAVNEQFF. The CDR3 coding sequence is TGTGCCAGCAGTTTAGGGGCAGTCAATGAGCAGTTCTTC.

The chain is built from TRBV11-3 and TRBJ2-3; 9 bases are shared with TRBD2. The germline V gene encodes CDR1 SGHNT and CDR2 YENEEA. The V and J ends lost 2 bases and 1 base, in that order; junction bases with no gene match: 4. The CDR3 extends over 16 amino acids. The CDR3 loop reads CASSLRIAGGTDTQYF. The CDR3 DNA is TGTGCCAGCAGCTTAAGGATAGCGGGAGGCACAGATACGCAGTATTTT.

The rearrangement joins TRBV5-1 to TRBJ2-1; 8 bases align to TRBD2. J gave up 9 bases and V 2 bases, and 7 bases lay outside the gene matches. CDR3 size: 14 residues. Looked up from germline, CDR1 is SGHRS and CDR2 is YFSETQ. The CDR3 region has the DNA TGCGCCAGCAGCTTACCCAGCGGGAGCGGTGAGCAGTTCTTC. It yields the protein CASSLPSGSGEQFF.

The DNA for the CDR3 is TGTGCCAGTAGTTGGTGGGGGGACACCGGGGAGCTGTTTTTT. As protein: CASSWWGDTGELFF. J is TRBJ2-2 and V is TRBV19; D might be TRBD2 (6 bases). Germline CDR1 LNHDA, CDR2 SQIVND (reference sequence). CDR3 length: 14 residues. The V end was cut by 5 bases, the J end by 3 bases, with 10 bases between.

V usage is TRBV27 and J usage is TRBJ1-5, with D tentatively TRBD1 (5 bases). The CDR3 totals 17 residues. Germline values: CDR1 MNHEY, CDR2 SMNVEV (reference sequence). V gave up 4 bases and J gave up 3 bases, with 19 bases separating them. The CDR3, as DNA: TGTGCCAGCAGTTACCTCCGGGCGGGGGGGGTCAATCAGCCCCAGCATTTT. It codes for CASSYLRAGGVNQPQHF.

DNA for the CDR3: TGTGCCAGCAGCGTAGCACTCAGGGATGAGACCCAGTACTTC. Its translation is CASSVALRDETQYF. The chain joins TRBV9 to TRBJ2-5; D perhaps matches TRBD1 (5 bases). This CDR3 has 14 amino acids. Germline V gives CDR1 SGDLS, CDR2 YYNGEE. With 0 bases removed from V and 5 bases from J, the gap between germline ends came to 11 bases.

V and J are TRBV5-4 and TRBJ2-1; D might be TRBD2 (5 bases). The V and J ends lost 4 bases and 2 bases respectively, with 16 bases between them. Looked up from germline, CDR1 is SGHNT and CDR2 is YYREEE (reference sequence). The CDR3 length is 16 residues. CDR3 amino acids: CASSPQRTRTYNEQFF. The CDR3 DNA is TGTGCCAGCAGCCCCCAGCGGACCAGGACCTACAATGAGCAGTTCTTC. The variable domain in full, completed from reference TRBV5-4 and TRBJ2-1, reads ETGVTQSPTHLIKTRGQQVTLRCSSQSGHNTVSWYQQALGQGPQFIFQYYREEENGRGNFPPRFSGLQFPNYSSELNVNALELDDSALYLCASSPQRTRTYNEQFFGPGTRLTVL.

The rearrangement joins TRBV9 to TRBJ2-3; TRBD1 matches 9 bases. The CDR3 contains 15 residues. The germline V gene encodes CDR1 SGDLS and CDR2 YYNGEE. V shed 0 bases, J shed 4 bases, and the junction held 3 bases outside the gene matches. CDR3: CASSVGGQGSDTQYF. CDR3 nucleotide sequence: TGTGCCAGCAGCGTAGGGGGACAGGGCTCAGATACGCAGTATTTT. Filled out from reference TRBV9 and TRBJ2-3, the complete variable domain reads DSGVTQTPKHLITATGQRVTLRCSPRSGDLSVYWYQQSLDQGLQFLIQYYNGEERAKGNILERFSAQQFPDLHSELNLSSLELGDSALYFCASSVGGQGSDTQYFGPGTRLTVL.

V and J are TRBV27 and TRBJ1-6; the match to TRBD1 covers 7 bases. The CDR3 has 17 residues. V shed 5 bases, J shed 10 bases, and the junction held 17 bases outside the gene matches. Germline-derived CDR1 and CDR2 are MNHEY and SMNVEV (reference sequence). CDR3 coding DNA: TGTGCCAGCAGTCCACAAACTAGACAGGGTCGGGAATCACCCCTCCACTTT. Residues: CASSPQTRQGRESPLHF.

V and J are TRBV19 and TRBJ1-5, with 7 bases that match TRBD1. The CDR3 sequence is 15 residues long. Trimming at V came to 7 bases and at J to 3 bases, leaving 9 bases not matched to a gene. CDR1 LNHDA and CDR2 SQIVND come from the germline V gene (reference sequence). CDR3 bases: TGTGCCAGTAACAGAGGGACAGCTTACAATCAGCCCCAGCATTTT. Translation: CASNRGTAYNQPQHF.

This rearrangement joins TRBV18 to TRBJ2-1; 8 nucleotides match TRBD2. V dropped 6 bases and J dropped 6; count of bases not matched to a gene: 10. The CDR3 is 15 amino acids. Per germline, CDR1 KGHSH and CDR2 LQKENI. CDR3 sequence (DNA): TGTGCCAGCTCCGCGCCGGGGGGGGAGTCCAATGAGCAGTTCTTC. It translates to CASSAPGGESNEQFF.

This clone has a handful of counts. The J gene is TRBJ2-7, the V gene TRBV12-3 or TRBV12-4; 7 nucleotides align to TRBD2. The CDR3 totals 13 residues. The V gene end was trimmed by 5 bases and the J gene end by 3 bases; junction bases not matched to a gene: 4. CDR3 bases: TGTGCCAGCAGTAAGACTAGCATCTACGAGCAGTACTTC. Protein: CASSKTSIYEQYF.

The chain recombines TRBV29-1 with TRBJ2-1, with 7 positions matching TRBD2. The CDR3 contains 14 residues. V trimming: 4 bases; J trimming: 7 bases; junction bases outside the gene matches: 10. Germline V gene data show CDR1 as SQVTM and CDR2 as ANQGSEA. CDR3 sequence: CSVVVGGPENEQFF. The CDR3 DNA reads TGCAGCGTTGTGGTGGGAGGGCCAGAAAATGAGCAGTTCTTC.

The chain has TRBV6-6 and TRBJ1-1; maybe TRBD1 (5 bases). CDR1 is MNHNY, CDR2 SVGAGI, per germline (reference sequence). The CDR3 is made up of 13 amino acids. Trimming shortened V by 7 bases and J by 7 bases, and 16 bases separated the two germline ends. In DNA, the CDR3 is TGTGCCAGCACCAAAGACGTGGGGGGTGAAGCTTTCTTT. Residues: CASTKDVGGEAFF.

This clone was recorded only once. The chain combines TRBV24-1 with TRBJ2-3; TRBD2 agrees at 7 bases. The V gene end was trimmed by 4 bases and the J gene end by 1 base; junction bases not matched to a gene: 4. The CDR3 is made up of 15 amino acids. Germline V gene sequence: CDR1 KGHDR, CDR2 SFDVKD. CDR3 sequence: CATSDLAAGTDTQYF. The CDR3 nucleotides read TGTGCCACCAGTGACCTAGCGGCAGGCACAGATACGCAGTATTTT.

The chain employs TRBV7-6 and TRBJ2-1; 8 nucleotides align to TRBD2. The length of the CDR3 is 13 residues. The junction had 5 bases not matched to a gene; V was cut back by 3 bases and J by 10 bases. The germline V gene encodes CDR1 SGHVS and CDR2 FNYEAQ. This CDR3 is CASSFGTRLEQFF. CDR3 sequence (DNA): TGTGCCAGCAGCTTTGGGACTAGACTCGAGCAGTTCTTC.

The V and J genes are TRBV12-3 or TRBV12-4 and TRBJ1-5, with 8 bases lining up with TRBD1. The CDR3 length is 13 residues. V was clipped by 5 bases and J by 7 bases; unmatched bases: 4. In DNA form, the CDR3 reads TGTGCCAGCAGTATGACAGGGGAACAGCCCCAGCATTTT. It encodes CASSMTGEQPQHF.